The 29 T cell receptor beta chains below were found in one sample sequenced in a study of blood T cell repertoires in COVID-19. Assay: immunoSEQ multiplex PCR; the TCRdb copy retains only in-frame clones and omits some. This table has approximately 280,000 clones, approximately 90% appearing once. Material: peripheral blood. These receptors originate from a woman aged 55-69 years with acute or convalescent COVID-19.

The chain has TRBV5-4 and TRBJ2-1; TRBD2 agrees at 8 bases. V lost 5 bases to trimming and J lost 8 bases; unmatched junction nucleotides: 6. Germline CDR1 SGHNT, CDR2 YYREEE (reference sequence). The CDR3 runs to 13 residues. CDR3 in DNA: TGTGCCAGCAGTCCCGGGGGGGAATATGAGCAGTTCTTC. Its translation is CASSPGGEYEQFF. Supplemented by reference TRBV5-4 and TRBJ2-1, the full variable domain reads ETGVTQSPTHLIKTRGQQVTLRCSSQSGHNTVSWYQQALGQGPQFIFQYYREEENGRGNFPPRFSGLQFPNYSSELNVNALELDDSALYLCASSPGGEYEQFFGPGTRLTVL.

The DNA of the CDR3 is TGCAGCGTTGTTGGACACTTCACCGGGGAGCTGTTTTTT. Translation: CSVVGHFTGELFF. The V gene is TRBV29-1, the J gene TRBJ2-2, with D tentatively TRBD1 (5 bases). The CDR3 loop spans 13 amino acids. The V gene's germline CDR1 is SQVTM and CDR2 ANQGSEA. Deletions cut 4 bases from V and 4 bases from J, with 10 bases between.

The J gene is TRBJ2-1, the V gene TRBV6-5; 7 bases match TRBD2. J gave up 7 bases and V 1 base, and 7 bases lay outside the gene matches. CDR1 MNHEY and CDR2 SVGAGI come from the germline V gene. The CDR3 is 15 amino acids. CDR3 DNA: TGTGCCAGCAGTTACTTGGGGGGGAGTCGGAATGAGCAGTTCTTC. It translates to CASSYLGGSRNEQFF.

The gene calls are TRBV3-1 (or the pseudogene TRBV3-2) and TRBJ2-1; 15 nucleotides line up with TRBD2. This CDR3 is 15 amino acids long. Germline CDR1 and CDR2: LGHDT and YNNKEL (reference sequence). After removal of 8 bases from V and 5 bases from J, the junction contained 4 bases not matched to a gene. The CDR3 region is CASGGLAGGHNEQFF. Written as DNA, the CDR3 is TGTGCCAGCGGGGGACTAGCGGGAGGCCACAATGAGCAGTTCTTC.

The chain combines TRBV9 with TRBJ1-4; TRBD1 might be the D (6 bases). CDR3 length equals 16 residues. V lost 4 bases and J lost 6, with 19 bases in between. Germline V lookup: CDR1 SGDLS, CDR2 YYNGEE. CDR3 sequence (DNA): TGTGCCAGCAGCCCGCCTGAAGTGGGGGCTTATGAAAAACTGTTTTTT. Amino acids: CASSPPEVGAYEKLFF.

The gene calls are TRBV28 and TRBJ2-7; 7 bases are a match to TRBD1. Unmatched junction bases numbered 8, after V lost 7 bases and J lost 2 bases. In germline, CDR1 is MDHEN, CDR2 SYDVKM. This CDR3 is 14 amino acids long. The CDR3: CASTLGGAPYEQYF. The CDR3 region has the DNA TGTGCCAGCACCCTAGGGGGCGCCCCCTACGAGCAGTACTTC.

The CDR3 nucleotides are TGTGCCAGCAGCTTCCCCCGGGGGTTTAATTCACCCCTCCACTTT. This encodes CASSFPRGFNSPLHF. The rearrangement uses TRBV7-8 and TRBJ1-6, with D tentatively TRBD1 (5 bases). The V and J ends lost 3 bases and 6 bases respectively, with 12 bases between them. CDR3 length: 15 amino acids. Germline V gives CDR1 SGHVS, CDR2 FQNEAQ.

The V and J genes are TRBV3-1 (or the pseudogene TRBV3-2) and TRBJ2-1, with 12 bases that match TRBD2. The CDR3 runs to 18 residues. J was trimmed by 2 bases and V by 1 base; bases with no gene match: 6. CDR1 LGHDT and CDR2 YNNKEL come from the germline V gene (reference sequence). CDR3 protein: CASSQVTTSGSAYNEQFF. In DNA form, the CDR3 reads TGTGCCAGCAGCCAAGTAACGACTAGCGGGAGCGCCTACAATGAGCAGTTCTTC.

The rearrangement uses TRBV9 and TRBJ2-2; D is perhaps TRBD2 (6 bases). The CDR3 covers 15 residues. The germline CDR1 and CDR2 sequences are SGDLS and YYNGEE. V shed 0 bases and J shed 2 bases, with 8 bases lying between them. CDR3 coding DNA: TGTGCCAGCAGCGTAGACGGGAGTAACACCGGGGAGCTGTTTTTT. The encoded protein is CASSVDGSNTGELFF. The full variable domain, its missing parts supplied by reference TRBV9 and TRBJ2-2, is DSGVTQTPKHLITATGQRVTLRCSPRSGDLSVYWYQQSLDQGLQFLIQYYNGEERAKGNILERFSAQQFPDLHSELNLSSLELGDSALYFCASSVDGSNTGELFFGEGSRLTVL.

This clone was seen a handful of times. The gene calls are TRBV10-3 and TRBJ1-2; 8 bases agree with TRBD1. The ends lost 0 bases at V and 8 bases at J; junction bases unmatched: 8. The CDR3 spans 15 residues. Germline V gene sequence: CDR1 ENHRY, CDR2 SYGVKD. The CDR3 DNA is TGTGCCATCAGTGAGTCGAGTGGACAGGGCTCCGGCTACACCTTC. Residues: CAISESSGQGSGYTF.

The DNA for the CDR3 is TGCGCCAGCAGCCCGGGACAGGGGGCGACCCGCAATCAGCCCCAGCATTTT. The encoded protein is CASSPGQGATRNQPQHF. This sequence joins TRBV4-1 and TRBJ1-5, with 12 bases identical to TRBD1. The CDR3 extends over 17 amino acids. Germline CDR1 reads MGHRA; CDR2 reads YSYEKL. V gave up 4 bases and J gave up 2 bases; unmatched junction bases: 6.

This chain uses TRBV30 with TRBJ2-7; maybe TRBD1 (6 bases). This CDR3 has 14 amino acids. Germline V lookup: CDR1 GTSNPN, CDR2 SVGIG (reference sequence). The V and J ends lost 0 bases and 7 bases respectively, with 16 bases between them. This CDR3 is CAWSVVAGVVEQYF. Written as DNA, the CDR3 is TGTGCCTGGAGTGTAGTTGCAGGGGTGGTTGAGCAGTACTTC.

Here the CDR3 reads CAWGHTDTQYF. The CDR3 DNA reads as TGTGCCTGGGGACACACAGATACGCAGTATTTT. The chain recombines TRBV30 with TRBJ2-3; D might be TRBD1 (5 bases). Deletions cut 5 bases from V and 2 bases from J, with 5 bases between. This CDR3 comprises 11 residues. Per germline, CDR1 GTSNPN and CDR2 SVGIG (reference sequence).

This chain uses TRBV28 with TRBJ2-5; 10 bases fit TRBD2. V shed 6 bases, J shed 4 bases, and the junction held 5 bases outside the gene matches. CDR3 size: 14 residues. Germline V gene sequence: CDR1 MDHEN, CDR2 SYDVKM. CDR3 in DNA: TGTGCCAGCAGGGTAGCGGGGGGTGTAGAGACCCAGTACTTC. Translating gives CASRVAGGVETQYF.

J is TRBJ2-4 and V is TRBV7-2; weak D call: TRBD2 (7 bases). Trimming left V 5 bases short and J 10 bases short, with 24 bases between. Looked up from germline, CDR1 is SGHTA and CDR2 is FQGNSA. This CDR3 is 16 amino acids long. DNA for the CDR3: TGTGCCAGCAGCCTCCCCAGGTCCACTGAGGGGGGGATTCAGTACTTC. Residues: CASSLPRSTEGGIQYF.

The V call is TRBV7-2, the J call TRBJ1-2; no definite D call. Germline assignment: CDR1 SGHTA and CDR2 FQGNSA. The V end lost 5 bases, the J end lost 4 bases, and 11 bases lay between the germline ends. The CDR3 totals 13 residues. The CDR3 here is CASSPGSTYGYTF. The CDR3 DNA follows: TGTGCCAGCAGCCCCGGGTCGACCTATGGCTACACCTTC.

The chain employs TRBV19 and TRBJ2-2; 8 bases agree with TRBD1. Germline V gives CDR1 LNHDA, CDR2 SQIVND (reference sequence). J was trimmed by 4 bases and V by 6 bases; bases with no gene match: 13. The length of the CDR3 is 17 residues. The chain's CDR3 is CASSLLSGGSGTGELFF. Here the CDR3 DNA reads TGTGCCAGTAGCCTCTTATCAGGGGGCTCGGGCACCGGGGAGCTGTTTTTT.

This CDR3 is CASSRPRRERRSETQYF. Written as DNA, the CDR3 is TGTGCCAGCAGCCGCCCCCGGAGGGAAAGGCGGAGTGAGACCCAGTACTTC. The V gene is TRBV3-1 (or the pseudogene TRBV3-2), the J gene TRBJ2-5; possibly TRBD2 for D (6 bases). Trimming took off 4 bases at V and 5 bases at J, with 23 bases between the two ends. Germline V gives CDR1 LGHDT, CDR2 YNNKEL (reference sequence). The CDR3 extends over 17 amino acids.

The V gene is TRBV6-1, the J gene TRBJ1-5, with 7 bases lining up with TRBD1. V gave up 4 bases and J gave up 0 bases; unmatched junction bases: 9. The CDR3 is made up of 17 amino acids. Germline V gene lookup returns CDR1 MNHNS and CDR2 SASEGT. This chain's CDR3 is CASSVARGFPSNQPQHF. CDR3 sequence (DNA): TGTGCCAGCAGTGTGGCCAGGGGGTTCCCTAGCAATCAGCCCCAGCATTTT.

The rearrangement uses TRBV6-5 and TRBJ2-7; a possible D gene is TRBD1 (6 bases). This CDR3 contains 13 residues. Germline CDR1 MNHEY, CDR2 SVGAGI. With 5 bases removed from V and 2 bases from J, the gap between germline ends came to 10 bases. This chain's CDR3 is CASSRAGAYEQYF. In nucleotides, the CDR3 is TGTGCCAGCAGTCGAGCAGGGGCCTACGAGCAGTACTTC.

This clone appeared once. The rearrangement uses TRBV7-8 and TRBJ1-6; the match to TRBD1 covers 7 bases. The germline gives CDR1 SGHVS, CDR2 FQNEAQ. V lost 5 bases and J lost 14; bases outside the gene matches: 9. This CDR3 region has 13 residues. CDR3 in DNA: TGTGCCAGCAGCCGCCCGACAGGGAAGGCCCTCCACTTT. It is translated as CASSRPTGKALHF.

The chain is built from TRBV28 and TRBJ1-2; tentatively, D is TRBD1 (6 bases). This CDR3 is 14 amino acids long. Between the trimmed V and J ends, which lost 3 bases and 0 bases, there was a span of 8 bases. Germline CDR1 and CDR2: MDHEN and SYDVKM. The CDR3 nucleotides read TGTGCCAGCAGTTTCAGGGGCACTAACTATGGCTACACCTTC. This translates into CASSFRGTNYGYTF.

The CDR3 DNA reads as TGTGCCAGCAGTGAAGCGCGGCGGGGAGGCTACACCTTC. It encodes CASSEARRGGYTF. This chain joins TRBV2 and TRBJ1-2, with D uncertain. Deletions cut 0 bases from V and 8 bases from J, with 10 bases between. The CDR3 spans 13 residues. Germline V gene sequence: CDR1 SNHLY, CDR2 FYNNEI.

V gene TRBV27 combines with J gene TRBJ2-1; maybe TRBD2 (5 bases). V was trimmed by 6 bases and J by 6 bases, leaving 12 bases between them. Germline V gene data show CDR1 as MNHEY and CDR2 as SMNVEV (reference sequence). The CDR3 runs to 13 residues. CDR3 sequence reads: CASRPSAGNEQFF. Here the CDR3 DNA reads TGTGCCAGCAGGCCTTCGGCGGGCAATGAGCAGTTCTTC.

J is TRBJ1-1 and V is TRBV28; the match to TRBD1 covers 11 bases. Per germline, CDR1 MDHEN and CDR2 SYDVKM. The length of the CDR3 is 17 residues. Trimming took 5 bases from V and 5 from J; bases not matched to a gene: 13. CDR3 bases: TGTGCCAGCAGTCCAATATCGCCGGGACAGGGGGAGACTGAAGCTTTCTTT. This codes for CASSPISPGQGETEAFF. Drawing the rest from reference TRBV28 and TRBJ1-1, the complete variable domain is DVKVTQSSRYLVKRTGEKVFLECVQDMDHENMFWYRQDPGLGLRLIYFSYDVKMKEKGDIPEGYSVSREKKERFSLILESASTNQTSMYLCASSPISPGQGETEAFFGQGTRLTVV.

The J gene is TRBJ2-1, the V gene TRBV28; 12 bases are a match to TRBD2. This CDR3 comprises 15 residues. Germline loops: CDR1 MDHEN, CDR2 SYDVKM. Unmatched junction bases numbered 7, after V lost 5 bases and J lost 8 bases. In DNA form, the CDR3 reads TGTGCCAGCAGTCTACGACTAGCGGGAGTCGATGAGCAGTTCTTC. Its translation is CASSLRLAGVDEQFF.

This clone appeared once. This rearrangement joins TRBV5-1 to TRBJ2-7; D is unclear. The CDR3 covers 12 residues. The V gene lost 6 bases and the J gene lost 3 bases, with 10 bases spanning the gap. The germline gives CDR1 SGHRS, CDR2 YFSETQ. CDR3 protein: CASTQTGYEQYF. The CDR3 coding sequence is TGCGCCAGCACCCAGACTGGCTACGAGCAGTACTTC.

The chain has TRBV28 and TRBJ2-5; a possible D gene is TRBD2 (7 bases). V was cut by 4 bases and J by 5 bases, with 14 bases left in between. The CDR3 loop spans 14 amino acids. Per germline, CDR1 MDHEN and CDR2 SYDVKM. CDR3 sequence (DNA): TGTGCCAGCAGTTCCGGGGGGCGTGCGGAGACCCAGTACTTC. It is translated as CASSSGGRAETQYF.

The rearrangement links TRBV18 to TRBJ1-1, with D possibly being TRBD1 (6 bases). V was pared by 3 bases and J by 5 bases, with 13 bases between. CDR3 length equals 14 residues. Germline V gene lookup returns CDR1 KGHSH and CDR2 LQKENI. The CDR3 here is CASSPGGRSTEAFF. For the CDR3, the DNA is TGTGCCAGCTCACCGGGGGGGCGTAGTACTGAAGCTTTCTTT.